The clone carrying this T cell receptor (beta chain) was counted once. What it binds is not known. The CDR3 totals 13 residues. The V gene's germline CDR1 is SNHLY and CDR2 FYNNEI. Trimming stripped 7 bases from V and 1 base from J, with 10 bases between. Use of 60 Vbeta and 13 Jbeta primers characterized the PCR. Data came from immunoSEQ multiplex PCR; TCRdb stores just in-frame clones and leaves some out. Of some 160,000 clones listed, approximately 80% are singletons. These data originate in a study of cytomegalovirus exposure and HLA in healthy donors. The overall study: Of all 400 or so donors who were genotyped, roughly 85% belonged to the Caucasian-associated ancestry cluster. The study, taken as a whole, reports: Researchers reported from a later analysis that most CMV-associated TCR beta chains appeared HLA-restricted. An Asian-associated ancestry cluster reportedly showed fewer N-insertions than the approximately 600-donor mean in a later analysis.

This chain connects TRBV2 to TRBJ1-1, with D perhaps matching TRBD1 (5 bases). What was sequenced was PBMCs. This TCR derives from a woman younger than 35 in good health and CMV-seronegative. CDR3 coding DNA: TGTGCCAGCACTAGGGGCGAGAACACTGAAGCTTTCTTT. Its protein is CASTRGENTEAFF.